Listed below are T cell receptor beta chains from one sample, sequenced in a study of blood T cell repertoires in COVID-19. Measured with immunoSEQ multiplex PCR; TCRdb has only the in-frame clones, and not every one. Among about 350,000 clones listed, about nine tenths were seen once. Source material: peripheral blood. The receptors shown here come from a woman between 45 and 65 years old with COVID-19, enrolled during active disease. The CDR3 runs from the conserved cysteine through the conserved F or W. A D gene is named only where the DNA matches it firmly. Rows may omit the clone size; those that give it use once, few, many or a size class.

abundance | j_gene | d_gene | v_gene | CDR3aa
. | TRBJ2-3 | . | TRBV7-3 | CASSLNTGSPTDTQYF
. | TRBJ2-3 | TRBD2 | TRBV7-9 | CASSLVPSGPPTDTQYF
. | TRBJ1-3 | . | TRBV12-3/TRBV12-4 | CASDSRGNTIYF
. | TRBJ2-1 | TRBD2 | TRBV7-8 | CASKAGRYNEQFF
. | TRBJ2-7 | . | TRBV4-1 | CASSQDPSVRTYEQYF
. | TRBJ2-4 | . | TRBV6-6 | CASSPSVPGAYKNIQYF
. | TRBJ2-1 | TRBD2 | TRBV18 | CASSPGLAEYNEQFF
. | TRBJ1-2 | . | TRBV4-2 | CASSQRTGSSGYTF
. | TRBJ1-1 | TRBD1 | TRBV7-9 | CASSSQGTEEAFF
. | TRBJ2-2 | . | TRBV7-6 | CASSLGSRGTGELFF
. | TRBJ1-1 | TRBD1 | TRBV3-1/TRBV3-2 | CASSPSRDRGGNTEAFF
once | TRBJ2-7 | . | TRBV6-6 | CASSYSPIGPYEQYF
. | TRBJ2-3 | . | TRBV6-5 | CASSIDRPDTQYF
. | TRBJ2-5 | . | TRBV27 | CASSLLASATRQETQYF
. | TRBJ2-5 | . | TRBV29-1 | CSVDRRAETQYF
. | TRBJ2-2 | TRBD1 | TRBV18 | CASYRPDRVSGELFF
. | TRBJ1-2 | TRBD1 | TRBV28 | CASSKTGTGVTYGYTF
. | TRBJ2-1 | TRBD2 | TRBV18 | CASSPRSISGILNEQFF
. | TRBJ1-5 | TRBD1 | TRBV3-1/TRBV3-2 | CASSQTGGTAFAQHF
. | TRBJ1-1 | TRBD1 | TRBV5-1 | CASSWGQISMNTEAFF
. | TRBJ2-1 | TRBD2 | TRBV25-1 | CASSDRAGVGREQFF
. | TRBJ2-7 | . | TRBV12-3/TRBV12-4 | CASSLPDSYEQYF
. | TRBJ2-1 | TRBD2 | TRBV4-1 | CASSQGAGTSGSHEQFF
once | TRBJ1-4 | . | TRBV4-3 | CASSQGGGKLFF
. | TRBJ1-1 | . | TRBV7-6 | CASSLAVTIAGPPENTEAFF
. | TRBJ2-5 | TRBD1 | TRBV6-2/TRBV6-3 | CASSYSSGGSETQYF
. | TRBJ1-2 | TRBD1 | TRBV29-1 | CSVVAGGNYGYTF
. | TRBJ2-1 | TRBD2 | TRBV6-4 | CASSDSISGSPYNEQFF
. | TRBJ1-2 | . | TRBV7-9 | CASSFLTQTYGYTF
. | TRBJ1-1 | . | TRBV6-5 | CASLRSAVENTEAFF
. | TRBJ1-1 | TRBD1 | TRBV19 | CASSAPGQGYTEAFF
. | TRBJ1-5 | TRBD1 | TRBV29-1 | CSVEAGGNQPQHF
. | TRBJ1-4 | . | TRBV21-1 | CASSKNGDEKLFF
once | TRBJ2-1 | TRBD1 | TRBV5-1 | CASSWTSGTGYEQFF
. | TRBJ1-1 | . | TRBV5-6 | CASSRRQALTEAFF
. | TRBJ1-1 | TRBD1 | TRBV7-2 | CASRRNRGFTEAFF
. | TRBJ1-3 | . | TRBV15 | CATSKRTDQPGNTIYF
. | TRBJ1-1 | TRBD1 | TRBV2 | CASSERQGITEAFF
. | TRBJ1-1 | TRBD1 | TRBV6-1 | CASSEPGQARNTEAFF
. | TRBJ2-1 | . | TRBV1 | CTNTPLEFF
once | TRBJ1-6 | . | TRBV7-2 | CASSLGAGVSPLHF
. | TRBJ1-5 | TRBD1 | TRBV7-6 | CASSLGGTAVNQPQHF
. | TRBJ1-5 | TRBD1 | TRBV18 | CASSPQTGGIQPQHF
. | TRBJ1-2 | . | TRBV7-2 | CASSQLGKTNYGYTF
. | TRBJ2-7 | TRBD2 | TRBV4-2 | CASSQELTSGDYEQYF